The rows below give T cell receptor beta chains drawn from one sample of a study of cytomegalovirus exposure and HLA in healthy donors. Only in-frame clones appear in the TCRdb table, and some are missing; sequencing was by immunoSEQ multiplex PCR. The table shows over 110,000 clones, with 73% occurring only once. The sequenced sample consisted of PBMCs. These receptors originate from a woman aged 40 to 49 in good health and CMV-seronegative. CDR3s include the opening cysteine and the closing phenylalanine or tryptophan. A D gene is named only where the DNA matches it firmly. Part of the rows lack a size; the others show once, few, many or a class for expanded clones.

d_call,v_call,j_call,clone_size,cdr3_aa,cdr3_nt
.,TRBV7-3,TRBJ2-1,.,CASSYGGDIYNEQFF,TGTGCCAGCAGCTACGGCGGGGATATCTACAATGAGCAGTTCTTC
.,TRBV2,TRBJ1-6,few,CASSLREGNSPLHF,TGTGCCAGCAGTCTCAGGGAGGGGAATTCACCCCTCCACTTT
TRBD1,TRBV9,TRBJ1-1,once,CASSDAGTGDTEAFF,TGTGCCAGCAGTGATGCCGGGACAGGGGACACTGAAGCTTTCTTT
TRBD2,TRBV5-1,TRBJ2-5,.,CASRWGLAGIETQYF,TGCGCCAGCCGCTGGGGACTAGCGGGAATAGAGACCCAGTACTTC
.,TRBV7-9,TRBJ2-5,.,CSSSLGSVRQETQYF,TGTTCCAGCAGCTTAGGCTCCGTCAGACAAGAGACCCAGTACTTC
.,TRBV7-3,TRBJ1-2,.,CASSSDSGGGYTF,TGTGCCAGCAGCTCAGATTCCGGGGGTGGCTACACCTTC
TRBD2,TRBV4-1,TRBJ2-1,.,CASKQRGDYNEQFF,TGCGCCAGCAAACAGCGGGGGGATTACAATGAGCAGTTCTTC
.,TRBV5-6,TRBJ1-2,.,CASSWGTDGYTF,TGTGCCAGCAGCTGGGGCACAGATGGCTACACCTTC
TRBD1,TRBV5-6,TRBJ1-2,.,CASSSDRVYGYTF,TGTGCCAGCAGCTCAGACAGGGTCTATGGCTACACCTTC
TRBD1,TRBV9,TRBJ1-2,once,CASSLRPGTGNYGYTF,TGTGCCAGCAGCCTCCGTCCCGGGACAGGGAACTATGGCTACACCTTC
TRBD2,TRBV9,TRBJ2-5,.,CASSVSGGFQETQYF,TGTGCCAGCAGCGTGAGCGGGGGGTTCCAAGAGACCCAGTACTTC
.,TRBV2,TRBJ1-4,.,CASKAIVQGFNEKLFF,TGTGCCAGCAAAGCAATAGTTCAGGGCTTTAATGAAAAACTGTTTTTT
.,TRBV5-5,TRBJ2-7,few,CASSLIESYEQYF,TGTGCCAGCAGCTTGATAGAGTCCTACGAGCAGTACTTC
.,TRBV4-1,TRBJ1-5,.,CASSLRLSNQPQHF,TGCGCCAGCAGCCTACGACTTAGCAATCAGCCCCAGCATTTT
.,TRBV5-1,TRBJ1-2,.,CASSPGGGANYGYTF,TGCGCCAGCAGCCCAGGAGGAGGTGCTAACTATGGCTACACCTTC
.,TRBV28,TRBJ2-6,.,CASKPPGVSGANVLTF,TGTGCCAGCAAACCGCCCGGGGTCTCTGGGGCCAACGTCCTGACTTTC
TRBD1,TRBV29-1,TRBJ1-2,.,CSVGLGQANYGYTF,TGCAGCGTTGGGCTTGGACAGGCTAACTATGGCTACACCTTC
TRBD1,TRBV10-3,TRBJ1-2,few,CAISEEGGQYGYTF,TGTGCCATCAGTGAGGAAGGGGGCCAGTATGGCTACACCTTC
.,TRBV4-2,TRBJ2-2,.,CASSQADSKGGIGELFF,TGTGCCAGCAGCCAAGCGGACAGCAAGGGCGGTATCGGGGAGCTGTTTTTT
.,TRBV14,TRBJ1-6,.,CASSQFEGTRYSPLHF,TGTGCCAGCAGCCAATTCGAGGGTACGCGGTATTCACCCCTCCACTTT
.,TRBV7-6,TRBJ2-2,.,CASSTRSGTGELFF,TGTGCCAGCAGCACACGCTCGGGGACCGGGGAGCTGTTTTTT
.,TRBV10-3,TRBJ2-1,.,CAISESRGRSYNEQFF,TGTGCCATCAGTGAGTCGCGGGGAAGGTCCTACAATGAGCAGTTCTTC
.,TRBV7-3,TRBJ2-3,.,CASSPGDPWGTDTQYF,TGTGCCAGCAGTCCAGGGGACCCCTGGGGAACAGATACGCAGTATTTT
TRBD1,TRBV5-3,TRBJ1-2,.,CARSLVYRGHGYTF,TGTGCCAGAAGCTTGGTTTACAGGGGCCATGGCTACACCTTC
.,TRBV4-1,TRBJ2-7,few,CASSPQDRSYEQYF,TGCGCCAGCAGCCCACAGGATCGCTCCTACGAGCAGTACTTC
.,TRBV4-3,TRBJ2-3,once,CASSQDRGSYSDTQYF,TGCGCCAGCAGCCAAGATCGGGGGAGCTACTCAGATACGCAGTATTTT
TRBD1,TRBV27,TRBJ1-6,.,CASSTTGGEGSPLHF,TGTGCCAGCAGTACCACAGGGGGCGAGGGTTCACCCCTCCACTTT
.,TRBV28,TRBJ2-2,.,CASSFLGRTNTGELFF,TGTGCCAGCAGTTTTTTGGGCAGGACGAACACCGGGGAGCTGTTTTTT
.,TRBV6-1,TRBJ1-6,.,CASSREQPPSPLHF,TGTGCCAGCAGCCGCGAACAGCCACCGTCACCCCTCCACTTT
.,TRBV7-6,TRBJ1-3,.,CASSLILGRSGNTIYF,TGTGCCAGCAGCTTAATACTAGGGCGCTCTGGAAACACCATATATTTT
TRBD1,TRBV10-3,TRBJ2-2,.,CAITGTGMDGELFF,TGTGCCATAACCGGGACAGGGATGGACGGGGAGCTGTTTTTT
TRBD1,TRBV25-1,TRBJ2-1,.,CASSLTTGNEQFF,TGTGCCAGCAGTTTAACGACAGGGAATGAGCAGTTCTTC
TRBD1,TRBV12-5,TRBJ2-1,.,CASGPGTGTAVNEQFF,TGTGCTAGTGGTCCCGGGACAGGGACGGCCGTGAATGAGCAGTTCTTC
TRBD1,TRBV6-6,TRBJ1-2,.,CASSYPGGYGYTF,TGTGCCAGCAGTTACCCAGGGGGCTATGGCTACACCTTC
.,TRBV5-1,TRBJ2-2,few,CASSLRSTGELFF,TGCGCCAGCAGCTTACGGAGTACCGGGGAGCTGTTTTTT
.,TRBV5-1,TRBJ1-3,.,CASSSDQGPSSGNTIYF,TGCGCCAGCAGCTCTGACCAGGGTCCGAGCTCTGGAAACACCATATATTTT
TRBD2,TRBV5-8,TRBJ2-7,few,CASSSVGRGNDEQYF,TGTGCCAGCAGCTCTGTGGGGCGGGGGAACGACGAGCAGTACTTC
.,TRBV6-1,TRBJ2-4,.,CASSETSRDNQYF,TGTGCCAGCAGTGAAACGAGTAGGGACAATCAGTACTTC
.,TRBV27,TRBJ2-1,.,CASSLSGDYNEQFF,TGTGCCAGCAGTTTGTCAGGGGACTACAATGAGCAGTTCTTC
.,TRBV29-1,TRBJ1-4,.,CSAHRAHNEKLFF,TGCAGCGCTCACAGGGCTCACAATGAAAAACTGTTTTTT
.,TRBV19,TRBJ1-1,.,CASSITVNTEAFF,TGTGCCAGTAGTATAACGGTCAACACTGAAGCTTTCTTT
TRBD1,TRBV6-1,TRBJ1-4,.,CASSFPGQGPFF,TGTGCCAGCAGTTTCCCGGGACAGGGGCCTTTTTTT
.,TRBV10-2,TRBJ1-3,.,CASSESRSLLRDTIYF,TGCGCCAGCAGTGAGAGTAGGAGCCTTTTAAGAGACACCATATATTTT
TRBD1,TRBV27,TRBJ2-7,.,CASSLSGQGGSYEQYF,TGTGCCAGCAGTTTATCGGGACAGGGGGGAAGCTACGAGCAGTACTTC
.,TRBV5-1,TRBJ2-5,few,CASSFAQETQYF,TGCGCCAGCAGCTTTGCGCAAGAGACCCAGTACTTC
.,TRBV5-1,TRBJ1-2,few,CASSLDRRYGYTF,TGCGCCAGCAGTTTAGACAGGAGATATGGCTACACCTTC
.,TRBV28,TRBJ1-2,.,CASDLGRQSSHYGYTF,TGTGCCAGCGACCTAGGCAGACAGTCCAGTCACTATGGCTACACCTTC
TRBD1,TRBV5-1,TRBJ2-3,.,CASNVGQAKDTQYF,TGCGCCAGCAACGTCGGACAGGCTAAAGATACGCAGTATTTT
TRBD1,TRBV11-2,TRBJ1-6,.,CASSTGTGPNSPLHF,TGTGCCAGCAGCACCGGGACAGGGCCCAATTCACCCCTCCACTTT
.,TRBV10-1,TRBJ1-3,.,CASSDRVWGTLDPGNTIYF,TGCGCCAGCAGTGATAGGGTGTGGGGCACCCTAGACCCTGGAAACACCATATATTTT
.,TRBV6-5,TRBJ2-5,.,CASSSIGGIQETQYF,TGTGCCAGCAGTTCAATTGGCGGGATTCAAGAGACCCAGTACTTC
.,TRBV2,TRBJ1-2,.,CASSVGSYGYTF,TGTGCCAGCAGTGTCGGGAGCTATGGCTACACCTTC
TRBD1,TRBV5-1,TRBJ2-7,.,CASSSPGQGDEQYF,TGCGCCAGCAGCTCACCGGGACAGGGAGACGAGCAGTACTTC
TRBD2,TRBV7-2,TRBJ2-3,.,CASSAGRGGGTDTQYF,TGTGCCAGCAGCGCAGGGCGGGGGGGAGGCACAGATACGCAGTATTTT